The present T cell receptor beta chain was sequenced within a study of beta chain features in type 1 diabetes. Study context: Examination of sorted cells across all samples involved around 98 million cells.

Broader study findings: Researchers caution that PCR might favor shorter templates, equally among patients and controls.

V was cut by 5 bases and J by 8 bases, with 12 bases left in between. This CDR3 region has 12 residues. The V gene's germline CDR1 is GTSNPN and CDR2 SVGIG (reference sequence). Sorted cells reached over 95% purity in every population. Reverse transcribing all isolated RNA meant expressed TCRB transcripts were sequenced. Data came from immunoSEQ multiplex PCR; TCRdb stores just in-frame clones and leaves some out. Among some 410,000 clones, roughly 10% were seen once, and the ten largest hold about 0.045%. For this clone: Its target is unknown.

J is TRBJ1-4 and V is TRBV30, with D perhaps TRBD1 (6 bases). The TCR was taken from a woman aged 18-30 years in good health. The source material was naive CD4+ T cells from blood. The CDR3 sequence: CAWRQDGEKLFF. CDR3 nucleotide sequence: TGTGCCTGGCGACAGGATGGGGAAAAACTGTTTTTT.